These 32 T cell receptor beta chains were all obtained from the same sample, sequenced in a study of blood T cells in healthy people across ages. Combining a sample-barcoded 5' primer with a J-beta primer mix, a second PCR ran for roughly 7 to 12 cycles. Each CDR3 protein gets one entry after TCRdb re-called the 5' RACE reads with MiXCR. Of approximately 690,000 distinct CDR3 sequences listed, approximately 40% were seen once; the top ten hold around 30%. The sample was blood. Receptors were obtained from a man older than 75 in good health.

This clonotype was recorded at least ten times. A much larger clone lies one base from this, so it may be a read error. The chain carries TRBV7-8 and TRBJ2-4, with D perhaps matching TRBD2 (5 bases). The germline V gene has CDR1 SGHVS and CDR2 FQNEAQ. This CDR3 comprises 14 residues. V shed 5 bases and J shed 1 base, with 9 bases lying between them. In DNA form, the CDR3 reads TGTGCCAGCAGCGTTACGGGGGCCAAAAACATTCAGTACTTC. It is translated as CASSVTGAKNIQYF.

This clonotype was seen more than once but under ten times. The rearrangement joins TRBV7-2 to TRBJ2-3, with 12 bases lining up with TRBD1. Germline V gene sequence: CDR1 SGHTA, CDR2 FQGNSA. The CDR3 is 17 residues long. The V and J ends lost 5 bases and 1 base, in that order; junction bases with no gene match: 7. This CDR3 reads CASSPGQGAYGTDTQYF. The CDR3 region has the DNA TGTGCCAGCAGCCCGGGACAGGGGGCTTATGGCACAGATACGCAGTATTTT.

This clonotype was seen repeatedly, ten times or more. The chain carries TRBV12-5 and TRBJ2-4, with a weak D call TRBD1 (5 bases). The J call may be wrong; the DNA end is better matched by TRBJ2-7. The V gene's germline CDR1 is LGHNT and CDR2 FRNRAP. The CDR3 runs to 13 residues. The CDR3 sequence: CASGYYQGYEQYF. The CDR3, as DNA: TGTGCTAGTGGTTATTACCAGGGCTACGAGCAGTACTTC.

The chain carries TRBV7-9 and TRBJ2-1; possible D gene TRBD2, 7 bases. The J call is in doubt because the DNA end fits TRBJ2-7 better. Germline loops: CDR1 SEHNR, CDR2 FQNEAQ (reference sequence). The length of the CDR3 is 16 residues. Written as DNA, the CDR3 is TGTGCCAGCAGCCTGACCACCTACGGGGGGCAATACGAGCAGTACTTC. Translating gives CASSLTTYGGQYEQYF.

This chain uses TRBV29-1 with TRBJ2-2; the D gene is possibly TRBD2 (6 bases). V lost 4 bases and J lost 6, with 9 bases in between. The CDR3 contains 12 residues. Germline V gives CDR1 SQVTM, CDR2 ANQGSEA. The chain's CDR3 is CSVAAGSGELFF. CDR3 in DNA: TGCAGCGTTGCGGCGGGATCCGGGGAGCTGTTTTTT.

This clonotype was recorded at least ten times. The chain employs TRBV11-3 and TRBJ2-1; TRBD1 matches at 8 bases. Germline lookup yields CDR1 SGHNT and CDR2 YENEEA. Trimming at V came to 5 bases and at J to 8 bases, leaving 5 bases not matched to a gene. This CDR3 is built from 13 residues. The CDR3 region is CASSADRGYEQFF. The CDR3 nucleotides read TGTGCCAGCAGCGCAGACAGGGGCTATGAGCAGTTCTTC.

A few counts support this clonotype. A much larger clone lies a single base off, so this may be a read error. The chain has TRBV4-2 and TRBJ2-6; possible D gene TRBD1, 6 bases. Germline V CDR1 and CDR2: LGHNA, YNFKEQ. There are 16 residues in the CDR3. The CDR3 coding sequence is TGTGCCAGCAGCCAAGATACAGGGTACGGGGCCAACATCCTGACTTTC. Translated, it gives CASSQDTGYGANILTF.

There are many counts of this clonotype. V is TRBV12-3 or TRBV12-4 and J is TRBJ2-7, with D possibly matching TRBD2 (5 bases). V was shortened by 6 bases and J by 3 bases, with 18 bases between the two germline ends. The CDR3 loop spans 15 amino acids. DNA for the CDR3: TGTGCCAGCAGCTTCGACGGCCGGCGGGTCTACGAGCAGTACTTC. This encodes CASSFDGRRVYEQYF.

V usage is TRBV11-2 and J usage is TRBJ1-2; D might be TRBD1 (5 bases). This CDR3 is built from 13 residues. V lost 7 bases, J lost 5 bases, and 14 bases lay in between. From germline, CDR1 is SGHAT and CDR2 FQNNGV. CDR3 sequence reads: CASMGRARYGYTF. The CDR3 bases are TGTGCCAGCATGGGCAGGGCAAGATATGGCTACACCTTC.

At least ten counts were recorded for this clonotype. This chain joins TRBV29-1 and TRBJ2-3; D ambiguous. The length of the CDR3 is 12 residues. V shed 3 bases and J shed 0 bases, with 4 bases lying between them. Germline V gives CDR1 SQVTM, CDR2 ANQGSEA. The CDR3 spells CSVDWSTDTQYF. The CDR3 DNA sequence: TGCAGCGTTGATTGGAGCACAGATACGCAGTATTTT.

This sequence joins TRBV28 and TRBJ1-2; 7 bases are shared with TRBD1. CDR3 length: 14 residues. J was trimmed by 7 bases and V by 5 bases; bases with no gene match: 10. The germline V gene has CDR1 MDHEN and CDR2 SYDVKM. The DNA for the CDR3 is TGTGCCAGCAGTCCCCCAGGGGGGGTTCGTGGCTACACCTTC. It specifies CASSPPGGVRGYTF.

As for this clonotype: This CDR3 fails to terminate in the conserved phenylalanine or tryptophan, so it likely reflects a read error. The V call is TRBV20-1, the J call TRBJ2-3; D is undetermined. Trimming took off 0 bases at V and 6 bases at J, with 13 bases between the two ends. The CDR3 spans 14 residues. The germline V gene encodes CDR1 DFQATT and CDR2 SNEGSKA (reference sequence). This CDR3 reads CSARDLRKGDTQYS. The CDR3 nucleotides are TGCAGTGCTAGAGATCTCAGAAAAGGGGATACGCAGTATTCT.

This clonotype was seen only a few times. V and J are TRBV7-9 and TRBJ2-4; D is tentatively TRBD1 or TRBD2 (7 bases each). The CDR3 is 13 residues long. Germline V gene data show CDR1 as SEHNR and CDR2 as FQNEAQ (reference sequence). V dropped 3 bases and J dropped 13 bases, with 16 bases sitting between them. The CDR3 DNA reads TGTGCCAGCAGCTTTCTACAGGGGCGGGAGCAGTACTTC. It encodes CASSFLQGREQYF.

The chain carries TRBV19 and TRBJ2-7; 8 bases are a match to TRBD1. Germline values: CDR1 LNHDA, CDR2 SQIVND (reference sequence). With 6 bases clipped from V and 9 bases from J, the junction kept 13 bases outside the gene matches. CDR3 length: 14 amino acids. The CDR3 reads CASRPGQGVGRQYF. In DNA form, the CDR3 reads TGTGCCAGTAGGCCTGGACAGGGTGTCGGAAGGCAGTACTTC.

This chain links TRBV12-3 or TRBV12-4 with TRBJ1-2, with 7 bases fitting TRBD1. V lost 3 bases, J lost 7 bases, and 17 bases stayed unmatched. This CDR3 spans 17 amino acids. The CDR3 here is CASSFSGFNSQGSGYTF. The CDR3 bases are TGTGCCAGCAGTTTTTCTGGTTTTAACTCACAGGGGAGTGGCTACACCTTC.

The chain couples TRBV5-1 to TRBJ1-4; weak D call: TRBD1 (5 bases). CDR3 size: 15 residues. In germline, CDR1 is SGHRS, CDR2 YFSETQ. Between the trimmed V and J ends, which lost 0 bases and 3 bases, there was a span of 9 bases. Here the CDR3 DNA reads TGCGCCAGCAGCTTGGGGGGGATGTCTAATGAAAAACTGTTTTTT. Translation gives CASSLGGMSNEKLFF. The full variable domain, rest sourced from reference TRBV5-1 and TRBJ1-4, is KAGVTQTPRYLIKTRGQQVTLSCSPISGHRSVSWYQQTPGQGLQFLFEYFSETQRNKGNFPGRFSGRQFSNSRSEMNVSTLELGDSALYLCASSLGGMSNEKLFFGSGTQLSVL.

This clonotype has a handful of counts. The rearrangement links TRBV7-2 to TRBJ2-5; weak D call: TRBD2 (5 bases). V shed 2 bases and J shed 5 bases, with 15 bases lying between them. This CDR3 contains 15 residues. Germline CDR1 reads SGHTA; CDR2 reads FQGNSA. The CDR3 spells CASSLSLAAWETQYF. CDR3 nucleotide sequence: TGTGCCAGCAGCTTAAGTCTAGCCGCTTGGGAGACCCAGTACTTC.

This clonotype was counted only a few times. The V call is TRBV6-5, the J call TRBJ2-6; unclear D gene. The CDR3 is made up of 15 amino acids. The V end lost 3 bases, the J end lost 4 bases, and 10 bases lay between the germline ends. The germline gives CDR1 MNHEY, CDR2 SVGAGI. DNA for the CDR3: TGTGCCAGCAGTTATAGCATATCCGGGGCCAACGTCCTGACTTTC. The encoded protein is CASSYSISGANVLTF.

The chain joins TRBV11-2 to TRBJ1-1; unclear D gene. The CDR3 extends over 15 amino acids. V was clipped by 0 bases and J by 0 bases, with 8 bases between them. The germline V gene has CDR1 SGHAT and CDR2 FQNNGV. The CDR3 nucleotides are TGTGCCAGCAGCTTAGATGGCAGAGTGAACACTGAAGCTTTCTTT. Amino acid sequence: CASSLDGRVNTEAFF.

The CDR3: CASSLGLDPTYNEQFF. The CDR3 bases are TGCGCCAGCAGCCTCGGACTAGACCCCACCTACAATGAGCAGTTCTTC. The chain carries TRBV5-1 and TRBJ2-1; 7 bases are a match to TRBD2. The trim removed 4 bases at V and 2 bases at J, leaving 9 bases unmatched. This CDR3 is built from 16 residues. Germline V CDR1 and CDR2: SGHRS, YFSETQ.

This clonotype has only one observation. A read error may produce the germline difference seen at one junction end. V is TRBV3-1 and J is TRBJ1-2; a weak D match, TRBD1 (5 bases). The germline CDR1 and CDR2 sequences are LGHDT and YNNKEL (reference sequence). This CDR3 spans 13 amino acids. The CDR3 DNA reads TGTGTCAGCAGCCAAGGACGGGGGGGAGGCTACACCTTC. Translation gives CVSSQGRGGGYTF.

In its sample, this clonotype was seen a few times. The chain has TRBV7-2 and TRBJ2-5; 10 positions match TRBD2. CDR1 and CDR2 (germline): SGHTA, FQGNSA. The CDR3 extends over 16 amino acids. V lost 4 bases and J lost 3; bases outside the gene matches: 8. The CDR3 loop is CASSSGQLAGKETQYF. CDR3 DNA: TGTGCCAGCAGCTCCGGCCAACTAGCGGGAAAAGAGACCCAGTACTTC.

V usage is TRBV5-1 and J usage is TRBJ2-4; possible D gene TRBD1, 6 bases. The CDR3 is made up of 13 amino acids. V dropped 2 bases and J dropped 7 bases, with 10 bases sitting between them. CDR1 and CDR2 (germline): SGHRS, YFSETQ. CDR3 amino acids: CASSFGTRNIQYF. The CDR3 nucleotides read TGCGCCAGCAGCTTCGGGACAAGGAACATTCAGTACTTC.

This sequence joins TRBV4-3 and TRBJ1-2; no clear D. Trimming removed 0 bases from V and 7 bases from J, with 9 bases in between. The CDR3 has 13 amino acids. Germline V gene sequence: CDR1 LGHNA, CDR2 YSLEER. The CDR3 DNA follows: TGCGCCAGCAGCCAAGAACGTCCCCTTGGCTACACCTTC. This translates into CASSQERPLGYTF.

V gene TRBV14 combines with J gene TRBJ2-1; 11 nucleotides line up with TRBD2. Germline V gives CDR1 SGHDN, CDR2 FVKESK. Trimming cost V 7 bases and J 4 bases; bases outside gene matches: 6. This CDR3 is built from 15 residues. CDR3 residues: CASTSTSGDYNEQFF. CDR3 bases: TGTGCCAGCACCTCGACTAGCGGGGATTACAATGAGCAGTTCTTC.

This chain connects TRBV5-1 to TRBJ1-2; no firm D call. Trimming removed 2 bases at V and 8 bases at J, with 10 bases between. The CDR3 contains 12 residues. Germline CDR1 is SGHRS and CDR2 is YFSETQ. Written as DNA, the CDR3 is TGCGCCAGCAGCTTCCCAGACGACGGCTACACCTTC. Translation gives CASSFPDDGYTF.

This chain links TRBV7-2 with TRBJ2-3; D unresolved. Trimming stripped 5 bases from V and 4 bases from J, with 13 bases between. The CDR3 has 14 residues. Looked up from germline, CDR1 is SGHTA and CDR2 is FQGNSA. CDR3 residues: CASSPPGIPDTQYF. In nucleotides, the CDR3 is TGTGCCAGCAGCCCGCCTGGTATCCCAGATACGCAGTATTTT.

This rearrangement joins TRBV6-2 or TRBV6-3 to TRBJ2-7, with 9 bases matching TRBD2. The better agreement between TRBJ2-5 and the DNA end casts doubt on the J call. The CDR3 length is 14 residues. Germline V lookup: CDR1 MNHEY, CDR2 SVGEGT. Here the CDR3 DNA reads TGTGCCAGCAGTCTAGCGGGGATATCGGAGACCCAGTACTTC. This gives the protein CASSLAGISETQYF.

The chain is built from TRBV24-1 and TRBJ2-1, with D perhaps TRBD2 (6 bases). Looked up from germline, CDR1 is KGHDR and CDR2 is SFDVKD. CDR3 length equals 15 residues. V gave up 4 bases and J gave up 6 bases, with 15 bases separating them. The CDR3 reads CATSDRTIRVNEQFF. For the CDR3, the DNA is TGTGCCACCAGTGACCGGACTATAAGGGTCAATGAGCAGTTCTTC.

The DNA of the CDR3 is TGCAGGGCTCCCCTAGAGTACGGCTACACCTTC. Residues: CRAPLEYGYTF. This rearrangement joins TRBV20-1 to TRBJ1-2; unclear D gene. This CDR3 region has 11 residues. Germline CDR1 and CDR2: DFQATT and SNEGSKA (reference sequence).

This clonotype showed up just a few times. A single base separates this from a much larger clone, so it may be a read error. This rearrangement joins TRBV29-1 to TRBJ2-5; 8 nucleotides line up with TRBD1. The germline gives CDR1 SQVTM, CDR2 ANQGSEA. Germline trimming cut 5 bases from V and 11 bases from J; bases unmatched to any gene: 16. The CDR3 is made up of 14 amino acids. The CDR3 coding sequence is TGCAGCGTTTCTGGACAGGGTGGAGTGGGTGAGCAGTACTTC. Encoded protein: CSVSGQGGVGEQYF.

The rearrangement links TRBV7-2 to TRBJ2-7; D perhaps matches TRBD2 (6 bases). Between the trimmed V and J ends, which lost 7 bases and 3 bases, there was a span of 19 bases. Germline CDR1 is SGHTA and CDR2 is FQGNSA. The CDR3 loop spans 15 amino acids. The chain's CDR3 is CASTRFRDLGYEQYF. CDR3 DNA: TGTGCCAGCACCCGATTTCGGGACTTGGGCTACGAGCAGTACTTC.